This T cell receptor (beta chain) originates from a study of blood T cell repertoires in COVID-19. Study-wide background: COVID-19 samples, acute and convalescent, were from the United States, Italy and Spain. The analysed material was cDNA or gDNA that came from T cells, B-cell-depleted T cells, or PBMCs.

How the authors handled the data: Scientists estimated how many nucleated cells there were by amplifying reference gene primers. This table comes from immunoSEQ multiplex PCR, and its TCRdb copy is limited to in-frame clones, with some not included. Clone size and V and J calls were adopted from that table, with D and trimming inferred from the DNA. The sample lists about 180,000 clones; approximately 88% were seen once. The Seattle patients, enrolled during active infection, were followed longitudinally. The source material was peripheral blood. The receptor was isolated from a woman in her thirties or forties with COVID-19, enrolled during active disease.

CDR3 loop: CASSLGRGFINEQYF. CDR3 bases: TGTGCCAGCAGTTTAGGCAGGGGATTCATCAACGAGCAGTACTTC. The gene calls are TRBV28 and TRBJ2-7; possible D gene TRBD1, 6 bases. V was cut by 2 bases and J by 5 bases, with 16 bases left in between. Germline V gene data show CDR1 as MDHEN and CDR2 as SYDVKM. This CDR3 comprises 15 residues.